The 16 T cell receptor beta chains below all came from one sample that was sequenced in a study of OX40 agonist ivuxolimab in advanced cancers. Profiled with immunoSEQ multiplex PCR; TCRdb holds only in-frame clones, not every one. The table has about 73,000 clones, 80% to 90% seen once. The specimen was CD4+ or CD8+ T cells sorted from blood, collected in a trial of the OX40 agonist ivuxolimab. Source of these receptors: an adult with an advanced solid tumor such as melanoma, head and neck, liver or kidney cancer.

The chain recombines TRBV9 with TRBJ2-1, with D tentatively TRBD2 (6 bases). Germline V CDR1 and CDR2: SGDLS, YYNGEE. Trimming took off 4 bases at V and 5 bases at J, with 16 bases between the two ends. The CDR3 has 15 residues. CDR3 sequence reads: CASSSQRRGHNEQFF. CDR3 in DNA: TGTGCCAGCAGCTCCCAGCGGCGGGGCCACAATGAGCAGTTCTTC.

The CDR3 nucleotides read TGTGCCAGCAGCTTCGACAGGGCTGAGCAGTACTTC. It specifies CASSFDRAEQYF. The J gene is TRBJ2-7, the V gene TRBV7-9, with TRBD1 identical over 7 bases. CDR1 and CDR2 from the germline V gene are SEHNR and FQNEAQ (reference sequence). The CDR3 extends over 12 amino acids. After removal of 3 bases from V and 7 bases from J, the junction contained 3 bases not matched to a gene. The entire variable domain, with the rest obtained from reference TRBV7-9 and TRBJ2-7, is as follows: DTGVSQNPRHKITKRGQNVTFRCDPISEHNRLYWYRQTLGQGPEFLTYFQNEAQLEKSRLLSDRFSAERPKGSFSTLEIQRTEQGDSAMYLCASSFDRAEQYFGPGTRLTVT.

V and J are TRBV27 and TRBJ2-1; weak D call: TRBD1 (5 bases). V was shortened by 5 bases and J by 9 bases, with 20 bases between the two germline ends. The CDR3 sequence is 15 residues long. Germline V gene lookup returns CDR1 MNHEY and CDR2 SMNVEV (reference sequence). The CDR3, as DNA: TGTGCCAGCAGTATAGACAGCCCCCGGGCCAGTGAGCAGTTCTTC. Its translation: CASSIDSPRASEQFF.

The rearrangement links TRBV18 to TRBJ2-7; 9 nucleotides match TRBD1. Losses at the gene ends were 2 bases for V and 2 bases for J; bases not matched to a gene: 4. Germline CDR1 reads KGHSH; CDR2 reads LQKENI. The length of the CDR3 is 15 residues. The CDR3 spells CASSPEGQGTYEQYF. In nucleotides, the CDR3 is TGTGCCAGCTCACCAGAGGGACAGGGCACCTACGAGCAGTACTTC.

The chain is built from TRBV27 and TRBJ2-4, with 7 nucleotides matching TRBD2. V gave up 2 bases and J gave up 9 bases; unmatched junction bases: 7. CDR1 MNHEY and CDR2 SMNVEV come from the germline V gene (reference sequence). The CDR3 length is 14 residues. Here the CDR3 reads CASSLGLEGGIQYF. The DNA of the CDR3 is TGTGCCAGCAGTTTAGGACTAGAGGGTGGCATTCAGTACTTC.

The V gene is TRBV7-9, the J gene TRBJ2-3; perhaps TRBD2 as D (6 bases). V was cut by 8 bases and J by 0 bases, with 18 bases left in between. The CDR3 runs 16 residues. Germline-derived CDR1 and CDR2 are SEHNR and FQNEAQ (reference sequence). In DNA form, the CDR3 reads TGTGCCAGCTTTCGGACTATTGATACTAGCACAGATACGCAGTATTTT. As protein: CASFRTIDTSTDTQYF.

CDR3 DNA sequence: TGTGCCTCGACGCACTTGAACACTGAAGCTTTCTTT. It encodes CASTHLNTEAFF. This sequence joins TRBV19 and TRBJ1-1, with D uncertain. The V end was cut by 11 bases, the J end by 0 bases, with 10 bases between. The germline gives CDR1 LNHDA, CDR2 SQIVND (reference sequence). CDR3 size: 12 residues.

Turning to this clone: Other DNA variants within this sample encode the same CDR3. For the CDR3, the DNA is TGTGCCAGCAGTTCTACAGATACGCAGTATTTT. Its protein is CASSSTDTQYF. The J gene is TRBJ2-3, the V gene TRBV27; D unresolved. Germline V gene lookup returns CDR1 MNHEY and CDR2 SMNVEV (reference sequence). CDR3 length: 11 amino acids. The V and J ends lost 4 bases and 3 bases respectively, with 2 bases between them.

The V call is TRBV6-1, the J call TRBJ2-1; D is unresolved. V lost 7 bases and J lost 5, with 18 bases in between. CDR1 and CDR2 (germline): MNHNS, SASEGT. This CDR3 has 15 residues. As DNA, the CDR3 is TGTGCCAGCATCTGGGTCAGGATGTCCGACAATGAGCAGTTCTTC. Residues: CASIWVRMSDNEQFF.

As DNA, the CDR3 is TGTGCCAGCAGTGAGCTCATGCGGGACAGTAACTATGGCTACACCTTC. Residues: CASSELMRDSNYGYTF. The chain carries TRBV6-1 and TRBJ1-2, with 7 bases identical to TRBD1. Trimming cost V 3 bases and J 1 base; bases outside gene matches: 8. The CDR3 length is 16 residues. The germline V gene has CDR1 MNHNS and CDR2 SASEGT.

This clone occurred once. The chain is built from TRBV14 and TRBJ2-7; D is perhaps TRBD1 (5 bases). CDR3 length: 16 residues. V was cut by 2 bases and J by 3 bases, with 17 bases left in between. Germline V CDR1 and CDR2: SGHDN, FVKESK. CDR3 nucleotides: TGTGCCAGCAGCCAACGGCTTGGCAGGGTGGGCTACGAGCAGTACTTC. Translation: CASSQRLGRVGYEQYF.

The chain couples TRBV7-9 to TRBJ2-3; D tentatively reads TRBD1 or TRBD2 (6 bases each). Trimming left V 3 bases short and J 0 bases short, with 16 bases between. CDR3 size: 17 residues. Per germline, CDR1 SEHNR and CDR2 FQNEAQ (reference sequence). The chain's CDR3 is CASSLGAGHHSTDTQYF. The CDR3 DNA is TGTGCCAGCAGCTTGGGGGCGGGACATCATAGCACAGATACGCAGTATTTT.

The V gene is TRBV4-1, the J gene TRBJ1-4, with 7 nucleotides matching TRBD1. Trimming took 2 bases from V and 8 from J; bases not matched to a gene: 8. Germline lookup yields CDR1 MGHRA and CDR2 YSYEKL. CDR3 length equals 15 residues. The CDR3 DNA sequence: TGCGCCAGCAGCCAAATAGGGGGCGGTTGGGAAAAACTGTTTTTT. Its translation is CASSQIGGGWEKLFF.

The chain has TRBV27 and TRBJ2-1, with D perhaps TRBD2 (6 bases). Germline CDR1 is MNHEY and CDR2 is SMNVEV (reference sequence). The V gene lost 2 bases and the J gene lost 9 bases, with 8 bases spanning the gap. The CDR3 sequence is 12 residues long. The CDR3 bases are TGTGCCAGCAGTTTAGTGGGGGGTGAGCAGTTCTTC. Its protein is CASSLVGGEQFF.

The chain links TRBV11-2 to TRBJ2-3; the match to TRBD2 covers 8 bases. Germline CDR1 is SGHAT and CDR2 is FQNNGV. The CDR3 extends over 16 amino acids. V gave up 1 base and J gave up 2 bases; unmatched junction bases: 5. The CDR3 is CASSLGAGGHTDTQYF. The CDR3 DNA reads TGTGCCAGCAGCTTAGGCGCGGGGGGACACACAGATACGCAGTATTTT.

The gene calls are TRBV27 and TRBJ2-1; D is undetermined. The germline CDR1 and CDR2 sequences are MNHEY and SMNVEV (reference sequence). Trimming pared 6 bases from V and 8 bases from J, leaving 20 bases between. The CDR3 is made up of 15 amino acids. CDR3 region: CASSPRIKASDEQFF. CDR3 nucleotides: TGTGCCAGCAGCCCGCGGATAAAGGCTTCGGATGAGCAGTTCTTC.